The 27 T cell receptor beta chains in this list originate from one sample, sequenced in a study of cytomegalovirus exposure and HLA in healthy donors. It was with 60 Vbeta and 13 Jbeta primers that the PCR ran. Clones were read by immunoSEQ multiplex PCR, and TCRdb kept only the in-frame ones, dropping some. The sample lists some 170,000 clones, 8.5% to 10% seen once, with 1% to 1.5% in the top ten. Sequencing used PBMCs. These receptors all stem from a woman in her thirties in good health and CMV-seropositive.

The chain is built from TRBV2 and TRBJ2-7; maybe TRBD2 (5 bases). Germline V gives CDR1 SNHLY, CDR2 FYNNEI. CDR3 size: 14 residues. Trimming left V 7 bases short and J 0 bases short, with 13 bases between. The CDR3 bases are TGTGCCAGCAATGGTTGGCGGGTCTCCTACGAGCAGTACTTC. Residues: CASNGWRVSYEQYF.

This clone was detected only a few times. The DNA for the CDR3 is TGTGCCAGCAGTGACTACGGTTGGCAGTACTTC. Its translation is CASSDYGWQYF. This chain connects TRBV6-1 to TRBJ2-7; no clear D gene. V gave up 3 bases and J gave up 9 bases, with 9 bases separating them. The CDR3 runs to 11 residues. In germline, CDR1 is MNHNS, CDR2 SASEGT.

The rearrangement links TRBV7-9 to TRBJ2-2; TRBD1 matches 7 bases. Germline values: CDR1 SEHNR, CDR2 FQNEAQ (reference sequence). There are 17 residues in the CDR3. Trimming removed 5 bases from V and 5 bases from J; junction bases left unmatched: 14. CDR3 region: CASSPDLTGWDTGELFF. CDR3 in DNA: TGTGCCAGCAGCCCCGACTTGACAGGGTGGGATACCGGGGAGCTGTTTTTT.

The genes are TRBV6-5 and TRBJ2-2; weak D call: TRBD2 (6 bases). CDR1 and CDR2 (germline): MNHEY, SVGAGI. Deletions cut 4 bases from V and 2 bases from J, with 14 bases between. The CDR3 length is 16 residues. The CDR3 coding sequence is TGTGCCAGCAGTTCCCTTGGGCGGGAAAACACCGGGGAGCTGTTTTTT. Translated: CASSSLGRENTGELFF.

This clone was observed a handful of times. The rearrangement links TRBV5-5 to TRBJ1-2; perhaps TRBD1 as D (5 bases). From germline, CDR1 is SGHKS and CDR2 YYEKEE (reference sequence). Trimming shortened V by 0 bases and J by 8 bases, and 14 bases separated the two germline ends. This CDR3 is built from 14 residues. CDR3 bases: TGTGCCAGCAGCTTGGGTTGGGGTCAGGGCGGCTACACCTTC. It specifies CASSLGWGQGGYTF.

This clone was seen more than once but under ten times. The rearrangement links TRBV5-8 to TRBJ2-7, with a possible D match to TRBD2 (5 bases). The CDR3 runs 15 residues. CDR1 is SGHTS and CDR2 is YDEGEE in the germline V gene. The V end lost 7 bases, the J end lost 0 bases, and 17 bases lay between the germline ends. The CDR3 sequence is CASPPGIKGSYEQYF. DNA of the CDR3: TGTGCCAGCCCTCCCGGGATTAAAGGCTCCTACGAGCAGTACTTC.

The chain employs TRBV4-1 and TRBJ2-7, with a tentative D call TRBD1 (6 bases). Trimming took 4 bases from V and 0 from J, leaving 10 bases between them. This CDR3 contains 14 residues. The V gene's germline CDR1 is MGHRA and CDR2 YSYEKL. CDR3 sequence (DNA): TGCGCCAGCAGCCCTGGACAGAGCTCCTACGAGCAGTACTTC. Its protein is CASSPGQSSYEQYF.

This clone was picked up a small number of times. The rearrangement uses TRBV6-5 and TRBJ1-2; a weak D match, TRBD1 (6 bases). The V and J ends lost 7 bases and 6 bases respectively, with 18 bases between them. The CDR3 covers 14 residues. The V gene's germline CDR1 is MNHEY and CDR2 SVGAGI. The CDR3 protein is CASTALGGGHGYTF. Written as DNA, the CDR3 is TGTGCCAGCACCGCCTTAGGGGGGGGACATGGCTACACCTTC.

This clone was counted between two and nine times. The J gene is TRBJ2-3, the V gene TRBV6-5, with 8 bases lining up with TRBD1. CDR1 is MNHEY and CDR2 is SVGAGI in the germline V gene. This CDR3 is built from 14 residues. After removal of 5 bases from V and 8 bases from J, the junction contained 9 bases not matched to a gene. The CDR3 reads CASSPTETGATQYF. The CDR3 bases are TGTGCCAGCAGTCCGACCGAGACAGGGGCTACGCAGTATTTT.

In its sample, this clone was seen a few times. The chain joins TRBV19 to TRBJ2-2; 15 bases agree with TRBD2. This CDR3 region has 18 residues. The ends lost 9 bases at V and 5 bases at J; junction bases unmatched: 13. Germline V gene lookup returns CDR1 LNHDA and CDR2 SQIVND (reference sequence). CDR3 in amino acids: CASHKPGLAGGGTGELFF. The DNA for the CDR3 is TGTGCCAGCCACAAGCCGGGACTAGCGGGAGGAGGAACCGGGGAGCTGTTTTTT.

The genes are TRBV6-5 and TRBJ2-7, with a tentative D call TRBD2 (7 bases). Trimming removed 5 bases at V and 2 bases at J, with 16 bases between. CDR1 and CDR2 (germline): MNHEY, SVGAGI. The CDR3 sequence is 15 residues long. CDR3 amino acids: CASSAYREGPYEQYF. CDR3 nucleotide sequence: TGTGCCAGCAGTGCCTACAGGGAGGGACCCTACGAGCAGTACTTC.

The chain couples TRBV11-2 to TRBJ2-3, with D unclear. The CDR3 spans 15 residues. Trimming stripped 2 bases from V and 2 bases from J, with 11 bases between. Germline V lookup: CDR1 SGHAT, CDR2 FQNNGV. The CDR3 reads CASSLQHRATDTQYF. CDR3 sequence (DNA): TGTGCCAGCAGCTTACAACACAGAGCCACAGATACGCAGTATTTT.

In nucleotides, the CDR3 is TGCGCCAGCAGCTGGGGCCTGGGCTCCTACAATGAGCAGTTCTTC. It yields the protein CASSWGLGSYNEQFF. This chain connects TRBV5-1 to TRBJ2-1; D is perhaps TRBD1 (5 bases). Germline V gene data show CDR1 as SGHRS and CDR2 as YFSETQ. V was trimmed by 3 bases and J by 0 bases, leaving 10 bases between them. The CDR3 consists of 15 residues.

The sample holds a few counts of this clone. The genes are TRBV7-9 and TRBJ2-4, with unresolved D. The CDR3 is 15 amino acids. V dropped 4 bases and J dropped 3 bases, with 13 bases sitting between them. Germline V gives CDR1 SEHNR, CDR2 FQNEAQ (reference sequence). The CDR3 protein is CASSSPPPGKNIQYF. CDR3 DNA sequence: TGTGCCAGCAGCTCCCCACCCCCCGGCAAAAACATTCAGTACTTC.

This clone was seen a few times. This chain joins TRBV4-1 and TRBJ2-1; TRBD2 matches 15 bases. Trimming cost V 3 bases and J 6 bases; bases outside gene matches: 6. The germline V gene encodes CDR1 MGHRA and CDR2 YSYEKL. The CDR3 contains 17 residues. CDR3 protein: CASSQGLAGGRGNEQFF. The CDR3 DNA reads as TGCGCCAGCAGCCAGGGACTAGCGGGAGGTCGGGGCAATGAGCAGTTCTTC.

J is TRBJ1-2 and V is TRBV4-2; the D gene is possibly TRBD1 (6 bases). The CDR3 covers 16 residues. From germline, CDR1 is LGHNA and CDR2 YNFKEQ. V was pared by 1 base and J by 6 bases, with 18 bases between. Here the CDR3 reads CASSQGTGWGENGYTF. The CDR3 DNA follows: TGTGCCAGCAGCCAAGGAACAGGGTGGGGCGAGAATGGCTACACCTTC.

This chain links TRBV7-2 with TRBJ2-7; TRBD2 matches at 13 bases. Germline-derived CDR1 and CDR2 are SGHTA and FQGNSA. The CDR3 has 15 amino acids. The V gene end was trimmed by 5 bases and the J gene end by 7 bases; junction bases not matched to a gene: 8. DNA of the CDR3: TGTGCCAGCAGCCCCCGGACTAGCGGGAGTATAGAGCAGTACTTC. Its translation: CASSPRTSGSIEQYF.

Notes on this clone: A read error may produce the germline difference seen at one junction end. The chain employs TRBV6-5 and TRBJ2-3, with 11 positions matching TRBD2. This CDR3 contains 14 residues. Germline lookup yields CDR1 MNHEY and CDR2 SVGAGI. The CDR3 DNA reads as TGTGCCAGCAGGGAACTAGCGGGAGCAGATACGCGGTATTTT. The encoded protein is CASRELAGADTRYF.

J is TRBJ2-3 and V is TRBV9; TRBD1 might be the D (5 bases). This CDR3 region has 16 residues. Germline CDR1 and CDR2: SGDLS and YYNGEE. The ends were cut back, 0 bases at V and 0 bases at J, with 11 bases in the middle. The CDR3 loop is CASSVGGDRSTDTQYF. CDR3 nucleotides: TGTGCCAGCAGCGTAGGGGGCGATCGAAGCACAGATACGCAGTATTTT. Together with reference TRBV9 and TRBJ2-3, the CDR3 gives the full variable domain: DSGVTQTPKHLITATGQRVTLRCSPRSGDLSVYWYQQSLDQGLQFLIQYYNGEERAKGNILERFSAQQFPDLHSELNLSSLELGDSALYFCASSVGGDRSTDTQYFGPGTRLTVL.

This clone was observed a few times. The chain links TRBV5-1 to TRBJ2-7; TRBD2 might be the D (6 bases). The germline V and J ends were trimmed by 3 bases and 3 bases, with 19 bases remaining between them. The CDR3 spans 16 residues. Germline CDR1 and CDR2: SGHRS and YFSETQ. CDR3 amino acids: CASSSGAGLIRYEQYF. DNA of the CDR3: TGCGCCAGCAGCTCGGGAGCGGGTCTAATCCGCTACGAGCAGTACTTC.

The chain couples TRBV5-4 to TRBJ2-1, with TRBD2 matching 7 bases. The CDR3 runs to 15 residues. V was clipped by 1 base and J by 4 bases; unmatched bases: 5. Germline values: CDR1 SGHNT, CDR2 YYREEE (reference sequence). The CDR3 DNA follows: TGTGCCAGCAGCTTGAAGGGCGGGGGTTACAATGAGCAGTTCTTC. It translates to CASSLKGGGYNEQFF.

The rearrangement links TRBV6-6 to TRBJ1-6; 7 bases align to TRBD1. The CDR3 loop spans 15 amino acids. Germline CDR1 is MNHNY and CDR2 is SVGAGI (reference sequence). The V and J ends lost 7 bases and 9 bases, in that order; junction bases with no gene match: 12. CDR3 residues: CASTQLQGPASPLHF. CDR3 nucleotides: TGTGCCAGCACCCAACTACAGGGGCCAGCTTCACCCCTCCACTTT.

CDR3 DNA sequence: TGTGCCAGCAGCCCCAGGAAAGGAGGGAGCGGCTACACCTTC. Translating it yields CASSPRKGGSGYTF. The V gene is TRBV5-6, the J gene TRBJ1-2, with unresolved D. V dropped 4 bases and J dropped 8 bases, with 18 bases sitting between them. CDR3 size: 14 residues. The germline CDR1 and CDR2 sequences are SGHDT and YYEEEE.

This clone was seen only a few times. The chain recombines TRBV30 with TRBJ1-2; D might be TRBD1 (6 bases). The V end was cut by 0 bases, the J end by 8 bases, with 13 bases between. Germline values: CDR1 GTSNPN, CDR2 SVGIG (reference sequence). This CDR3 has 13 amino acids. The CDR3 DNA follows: TGTGCCTGGAGTGTACTCAGGGGAGAAGGCTACACCTTC. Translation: CAWSVLRGEGYTF.

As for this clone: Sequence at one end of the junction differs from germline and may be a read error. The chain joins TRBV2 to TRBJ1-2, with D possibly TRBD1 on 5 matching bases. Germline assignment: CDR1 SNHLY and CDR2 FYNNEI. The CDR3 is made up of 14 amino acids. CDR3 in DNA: TGTGCCAGCAGTACCCTCGGCCTGACAGACGGCTGCACCTTC. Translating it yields CASSTLGLTDGCTF.

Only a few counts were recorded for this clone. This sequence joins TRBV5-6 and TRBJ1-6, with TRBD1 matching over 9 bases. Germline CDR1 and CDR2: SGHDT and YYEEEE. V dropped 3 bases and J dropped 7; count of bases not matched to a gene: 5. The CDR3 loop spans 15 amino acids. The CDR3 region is CASSSYRGRNSPLHF. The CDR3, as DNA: TGTGCCAGCAGCTCTTACAGGGGGCGGAATTCACCCCTCCACTTT. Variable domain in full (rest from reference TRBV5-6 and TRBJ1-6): DAGVTQSPTHLIKTRGQQVTLRCSPKSGHDTVSWYQQALGQGPQFIFQYYEEEERQRGNFPDRFSGHQFPNYSSELNVNALLLGDSALYLCASSSYRGRNSPLHFGNGTRLTVT.

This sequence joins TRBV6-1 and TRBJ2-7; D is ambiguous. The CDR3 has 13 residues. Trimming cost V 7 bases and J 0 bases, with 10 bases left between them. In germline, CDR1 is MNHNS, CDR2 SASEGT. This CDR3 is CASTGRPSYEQYF. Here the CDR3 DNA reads TGTGCCAGCACAGGCAGGCCCTCCTACGAGCAGTACTTC.